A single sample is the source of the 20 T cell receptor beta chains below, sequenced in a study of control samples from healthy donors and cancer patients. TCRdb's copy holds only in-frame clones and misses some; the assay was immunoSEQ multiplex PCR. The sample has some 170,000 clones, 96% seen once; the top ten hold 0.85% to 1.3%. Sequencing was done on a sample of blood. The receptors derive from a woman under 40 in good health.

The CDR3 loop reads CASSEGSSGANVLTF. CDR3 nucleotides: TGTGCCAGCAGTGAGGGTTCCTCTGGGGCCAACGTCCTGACTTTC. This chain uses TRBV6-4 with TRBJ2-6; unclear D gene. The CDR3 extends over 15 amino acids. Germline V CDR1 and CDR2: MRHNA, SNTAGT. The ends were cut back, 3 bases at V and 0 bases at J, with 6 bases in the middle.

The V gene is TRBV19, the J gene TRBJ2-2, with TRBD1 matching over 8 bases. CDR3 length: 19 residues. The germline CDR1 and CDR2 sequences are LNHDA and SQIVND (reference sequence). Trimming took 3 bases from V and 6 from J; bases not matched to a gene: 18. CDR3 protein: CASSIGRLRGTGAAGELFF. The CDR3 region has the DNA TGTGCCAGTAGTATCGGACGGTTACGAGGGACAGGAGCGGCCGGGGAGCTGTTTTTT. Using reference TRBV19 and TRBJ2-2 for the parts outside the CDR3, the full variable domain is DGGITQSPKYLFRKEGQNVTLSCEQNLNHDAMYWYRQDPGQGLRLIYYSQIVNDFQKGDIAEGYSVSREKKESFPLTVTSAQKNPTAFYLCASSIGRLRGTGAAGELFFGEGSRLTVL.

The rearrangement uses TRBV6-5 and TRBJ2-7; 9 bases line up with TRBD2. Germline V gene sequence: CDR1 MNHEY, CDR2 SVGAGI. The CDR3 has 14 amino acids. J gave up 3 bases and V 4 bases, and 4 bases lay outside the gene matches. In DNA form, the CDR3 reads TGTGCCAGCAGTTCGACTAGCGGATACTACGAGCAGTACTTC. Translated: CASSSTSGYYEQYF.

CDR3 bases: TGTGCCAGCAGTAGGGACACATCCTCCTACGAGCAGTACTTC. It translates to CASSRDTSSYEQYF. The V and J genes are TRBV6-5 and TRBJ2-7, with TRBD1 as a possible D gene (6 bases). In germline, CDR1 is MNHEY, CDR2 SVGAGI. V shed 5 bases and J shed 0 bases, with 11 bases lying between them. The CDR3 has 14 amino acids.

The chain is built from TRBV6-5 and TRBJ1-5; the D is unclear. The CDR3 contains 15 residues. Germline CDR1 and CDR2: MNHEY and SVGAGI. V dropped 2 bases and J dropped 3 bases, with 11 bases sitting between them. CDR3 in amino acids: CASSYEGNFNQPQHF. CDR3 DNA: TGTGCCAGCAGTTACGAGGGAAATTTCAATCAGCCCCAGCATTTT.

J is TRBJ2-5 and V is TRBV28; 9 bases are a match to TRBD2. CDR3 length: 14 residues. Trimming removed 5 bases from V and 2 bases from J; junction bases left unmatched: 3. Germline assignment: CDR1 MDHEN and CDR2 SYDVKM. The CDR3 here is CASSAGGRQETQYF. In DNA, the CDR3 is TGTGCCAGCAGTGCGGGAGGGAGACAAGAGACCCAGTACTTC.

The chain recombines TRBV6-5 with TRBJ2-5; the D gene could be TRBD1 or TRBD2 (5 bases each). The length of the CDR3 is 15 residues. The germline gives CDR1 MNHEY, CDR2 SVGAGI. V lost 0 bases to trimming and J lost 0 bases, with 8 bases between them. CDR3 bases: TGTGCCAGCAGTTACTCGGGACGGAACCAAGAGACCCAGTACTTC. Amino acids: CASSYSGRNQETQYF.

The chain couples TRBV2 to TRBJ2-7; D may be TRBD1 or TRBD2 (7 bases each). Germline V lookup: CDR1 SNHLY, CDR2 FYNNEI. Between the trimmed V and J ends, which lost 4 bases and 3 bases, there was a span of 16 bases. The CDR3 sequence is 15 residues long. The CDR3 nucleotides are TGTGCCAGCAGTGTAGGGGAGGGACAGATCTACGAGCAGTACTTC. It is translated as CASSVGEGQIYEQYF.

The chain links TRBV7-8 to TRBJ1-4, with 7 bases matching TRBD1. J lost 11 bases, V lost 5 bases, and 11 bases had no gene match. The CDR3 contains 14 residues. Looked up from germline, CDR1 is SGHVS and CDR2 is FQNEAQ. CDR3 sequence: CASSAPGGMEKLFF. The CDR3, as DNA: TGTGCCAGCAGCGCCCCAGGGGGAATGGAGAAACTGTTTTTT.

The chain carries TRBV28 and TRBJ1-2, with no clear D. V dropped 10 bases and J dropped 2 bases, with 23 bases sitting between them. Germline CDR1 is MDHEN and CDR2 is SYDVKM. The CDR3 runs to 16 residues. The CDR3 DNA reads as TGTGCCACCTCTTTCCCTCGGGGTGTCTCCAACTATGGCTACACCTTC. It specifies CATSFPRGVSNYGYTF.

The CDR3 spells CASSFRTGRNEKLFF. As DNA, the CDR3 is TGTGCCAGCAGCTTTCGGACAGGAAGGAATGAAAAACTGTTTTTT. The genes are TRBV7-9 and TRBJ1-4, with 7 nucleotides matching TRBD1. This CDR3 comprises 15 residues. V gave up 3 bases and J gave up 5 bases; unmatched junction bases: 6. Germline V gene sequence: CDR1 SEHNR, CDR2 FQNEAQ (reference sequence).

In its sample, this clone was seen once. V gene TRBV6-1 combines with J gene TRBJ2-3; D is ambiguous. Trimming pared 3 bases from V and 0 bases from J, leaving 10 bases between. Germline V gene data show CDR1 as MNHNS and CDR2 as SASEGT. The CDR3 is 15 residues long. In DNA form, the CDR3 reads TGTGCCAGCAGTGATTGGGATGGGAGCACAGATACGCAGTATTTT. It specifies CASSDWDGSTDTQYF.

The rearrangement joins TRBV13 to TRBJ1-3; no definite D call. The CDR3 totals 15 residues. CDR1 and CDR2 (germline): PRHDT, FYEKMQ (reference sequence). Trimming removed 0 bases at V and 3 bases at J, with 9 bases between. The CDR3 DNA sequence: TGTGCCAGCAGCTTAGGACGGCGTATTGGAAACACCATATATTTT. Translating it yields CASSLGRRIGNTIYF.

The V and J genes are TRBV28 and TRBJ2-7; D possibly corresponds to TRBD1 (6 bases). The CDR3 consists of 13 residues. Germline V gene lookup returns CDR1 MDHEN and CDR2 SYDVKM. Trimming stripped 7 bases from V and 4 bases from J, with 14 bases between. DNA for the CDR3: TGTGCCAGCACCCCTGGGCAGGGGTACGAGCAGTACTTC. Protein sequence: CASTPGQGYEQYF.

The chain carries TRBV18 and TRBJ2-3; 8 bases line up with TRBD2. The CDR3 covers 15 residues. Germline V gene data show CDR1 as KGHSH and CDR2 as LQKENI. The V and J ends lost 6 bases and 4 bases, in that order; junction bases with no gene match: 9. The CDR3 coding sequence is TGTGCCAGCTCCCCCCTAGCGGGTTGGGCAGATACGCAGTATTTT. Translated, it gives CASSPLAGWADTQYF.

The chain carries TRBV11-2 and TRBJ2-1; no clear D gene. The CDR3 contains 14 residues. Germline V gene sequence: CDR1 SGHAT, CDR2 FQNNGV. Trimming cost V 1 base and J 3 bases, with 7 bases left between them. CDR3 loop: CASSLVPIYNEQFF. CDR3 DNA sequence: TGTGCCAGCAGCTTAGTCCCGATCTACAATGAGCAGTTCTTC.

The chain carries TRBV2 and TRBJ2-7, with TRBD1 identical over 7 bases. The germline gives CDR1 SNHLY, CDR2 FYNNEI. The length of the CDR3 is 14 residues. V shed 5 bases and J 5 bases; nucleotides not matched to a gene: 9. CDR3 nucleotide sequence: TGTGCCAGCAGTCCTCCCCGACAGGGCCACGAGCAGTACTTC. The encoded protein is CASSPPRQGHEQYF.

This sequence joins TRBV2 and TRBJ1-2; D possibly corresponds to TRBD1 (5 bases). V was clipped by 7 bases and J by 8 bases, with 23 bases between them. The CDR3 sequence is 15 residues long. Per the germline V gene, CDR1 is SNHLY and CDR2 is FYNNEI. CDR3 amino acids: CASTQAFGGIEGYTF. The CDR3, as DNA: TGTGCCAGCACCCAAGCGTTTGGGGGTATAGAGGGCTACACCTTC.

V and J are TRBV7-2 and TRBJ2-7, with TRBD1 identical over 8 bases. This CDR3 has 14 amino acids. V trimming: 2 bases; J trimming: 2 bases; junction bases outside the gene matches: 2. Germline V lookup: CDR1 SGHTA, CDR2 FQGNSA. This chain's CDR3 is CASSLQQGAYEQYF. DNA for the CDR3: TGTGCCAGCAGCTTACAACAGGGGGCCTACGAGCAGTACTTC.

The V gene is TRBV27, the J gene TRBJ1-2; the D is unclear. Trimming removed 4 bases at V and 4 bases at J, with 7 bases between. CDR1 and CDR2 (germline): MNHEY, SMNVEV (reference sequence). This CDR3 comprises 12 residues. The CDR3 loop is CASSSWGYGYTF. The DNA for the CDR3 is TGTGCCAGCAGTTCGTGGGGCTATGGCTACACCTTC.